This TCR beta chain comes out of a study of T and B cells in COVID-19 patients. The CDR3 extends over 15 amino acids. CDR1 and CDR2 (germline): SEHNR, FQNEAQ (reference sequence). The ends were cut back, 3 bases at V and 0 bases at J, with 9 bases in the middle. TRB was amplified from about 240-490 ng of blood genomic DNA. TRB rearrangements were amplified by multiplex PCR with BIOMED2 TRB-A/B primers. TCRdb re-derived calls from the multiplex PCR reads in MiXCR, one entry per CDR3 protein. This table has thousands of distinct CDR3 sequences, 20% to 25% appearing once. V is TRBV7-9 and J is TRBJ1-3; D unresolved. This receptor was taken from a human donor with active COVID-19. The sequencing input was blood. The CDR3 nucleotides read TGTGCCAGCAGCTTCTTGGAAACCTCTGGAAACACCATATATTTT. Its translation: CASSFLETSGNTIYF.